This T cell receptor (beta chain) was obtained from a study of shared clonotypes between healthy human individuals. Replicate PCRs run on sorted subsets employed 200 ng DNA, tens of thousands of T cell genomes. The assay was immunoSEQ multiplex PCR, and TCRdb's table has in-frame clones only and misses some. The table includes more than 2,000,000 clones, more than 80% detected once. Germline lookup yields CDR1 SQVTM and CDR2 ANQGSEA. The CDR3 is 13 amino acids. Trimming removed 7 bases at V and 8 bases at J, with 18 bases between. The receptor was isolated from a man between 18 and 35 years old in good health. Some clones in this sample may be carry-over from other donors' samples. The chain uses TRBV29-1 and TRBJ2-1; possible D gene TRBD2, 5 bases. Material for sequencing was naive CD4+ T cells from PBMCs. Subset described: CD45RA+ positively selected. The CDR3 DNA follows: TGCAGCGGTAAAGGAGGACCCCCGGATGAGCAGTTCTTC. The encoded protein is CSGKGGPPDEQFF.